The present T cell receptor beta chain was sequenced within a study of identical twins. The CDR3 consists of 17 residues. Between the trimmed V and J ends, which lost 1 base and 2 bases, there was a span of 15 bases. The germline gives CDR1 SGHVS, CDR2 FQNEAQ. This clonotype has at least ten counts. Its matching antigen is unknown. cDNA molecules carried unique molecular identifiers, and template switching added a universal primer site. TCRdb reprocessed the 5' RACE reads via MiXCR and lists one record per CDR3 protein. Here the sample spans over 200,000 distinct CDR3 sequences, roughly a tenth being singletons. The study's findings and limits: Cross-sectional statistics, not tracking of the same donors, supported the conclusions.

The source material was memory T cells sorted from blood. The J gene is TRBJ1-3, the V gene TRBV7-8, with D perhaps TRBD1 (5 bases). The clonotype was recovered from a man aged 50-59 years in good health. The CDR3 DNA follows: TGTGCCAGCAGCTTAGAGGGGAGTGGGGCAGCTGGAAACACCATATATTTT. Translation gives CASSLEGSGAAGNTIYF. The complete variable domain, with remaining parts taken from reference TRBV7-8 and TRBJ1-3, reads GAGVSQSPRYKVAKRGQDVALRCDPISGHVSLFWYQQALGQGPEFLTYFQNEAQLDKSGLPSDRFFAERPEGSVSTLKIQRTQQEDSAVYLCASSLEGSGAAGNTIYFGEGSWLTVV.